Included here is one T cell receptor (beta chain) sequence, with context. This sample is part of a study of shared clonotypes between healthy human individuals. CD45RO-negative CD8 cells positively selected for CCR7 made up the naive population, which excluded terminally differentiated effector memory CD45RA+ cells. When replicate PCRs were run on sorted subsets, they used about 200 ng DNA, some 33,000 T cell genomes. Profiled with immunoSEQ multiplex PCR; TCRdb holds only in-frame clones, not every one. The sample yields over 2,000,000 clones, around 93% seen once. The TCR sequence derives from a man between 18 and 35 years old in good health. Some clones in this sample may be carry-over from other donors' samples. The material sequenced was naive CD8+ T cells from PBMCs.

In nucleotides, the CDR3 is TGTGCCAGCAGATATACTAGCGGGCAAGGATTGGACGAGCAGTACTTC. Protein: CASRYTSGQGLDEQYF. The chain uses TRBV11-2 and TRBJ2-7; 9 nucleotides agree with TRBD2. This CDR3 is built from 16 residues. The junction had 14 bases not matched to a gene; V was cut back by 6 bases and J by 5 bases. Germline V gives CDR1 SGHAT, CDR2 FQNNGV.